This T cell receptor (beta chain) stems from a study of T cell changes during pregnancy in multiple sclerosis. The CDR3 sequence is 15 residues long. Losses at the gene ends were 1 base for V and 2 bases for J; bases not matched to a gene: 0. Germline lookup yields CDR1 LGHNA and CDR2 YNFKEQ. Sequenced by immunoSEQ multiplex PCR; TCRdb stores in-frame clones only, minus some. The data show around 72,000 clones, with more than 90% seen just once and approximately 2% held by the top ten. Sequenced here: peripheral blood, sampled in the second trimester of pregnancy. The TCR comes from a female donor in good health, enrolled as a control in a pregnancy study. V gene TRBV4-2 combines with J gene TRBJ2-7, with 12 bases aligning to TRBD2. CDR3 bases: TGTGCCAGCAGCCAAGGACTAGCGGGGGCCTACGAGCAGTACTTC. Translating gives CASSQGLAGAYEQYF.